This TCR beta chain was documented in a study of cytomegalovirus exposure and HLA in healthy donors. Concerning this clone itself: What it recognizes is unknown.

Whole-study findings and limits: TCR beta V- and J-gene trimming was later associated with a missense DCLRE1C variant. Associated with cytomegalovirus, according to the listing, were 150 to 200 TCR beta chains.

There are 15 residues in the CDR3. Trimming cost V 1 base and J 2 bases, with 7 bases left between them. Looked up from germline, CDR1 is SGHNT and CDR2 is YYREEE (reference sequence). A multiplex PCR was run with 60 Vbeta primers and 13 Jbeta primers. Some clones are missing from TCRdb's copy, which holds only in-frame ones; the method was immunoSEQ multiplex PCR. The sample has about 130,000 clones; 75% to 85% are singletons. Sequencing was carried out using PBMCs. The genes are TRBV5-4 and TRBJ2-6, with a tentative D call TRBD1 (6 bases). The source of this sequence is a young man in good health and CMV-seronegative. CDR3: CASSLNRAGANVLTF. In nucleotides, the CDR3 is TGTGCCAGCAGCTTGAACAGGGCTGGGGCCAACGTCCTGACTTTC.